The present T cell receptor beta chain was sequenced within a study of OX40 agonist ivuxolimab in advanced cancers. Study at large: Of mixed ages from about 23 to 79 and averaging about 60 years, the group was roughly 83% male. Three individuals attained partial responses, comprising one hepatocellular carcinoma case and two cutaneous melanoma cases.

The repertoire was sequenced with immunoSEQ multiplex PCR; TCRdb's copy has only in-frame clones and lacks some. The data contain 80,000 or so clones, around four fifths of them seen just once; the ten biggest clones take up around 1.8%. Concerning this clone: Its antigen is as yet unknown.

Study-level points and caveats: Among T cells, CD8+ cells averaged more expanded clones than CD4+ cells. The CD4+ and CD8+ T cells in the blood had expanded clonally by week 6 at 0.1 to 3.0 mg/kg.

The material was CD4+ or CD8+ T cells sorted from blood, obtained in a trial of the OX40 agonist ivuxolimab. The TCR sequence derives from an adult with an advanced solid tumor such as melanoma, head and neck, liver or kidney cancer.

The CDR3 loop is CASSLAGGHNEQFF. DNA for the CDR3: TGCGCCAGCAGCTTGGCGGGAGGTCACAATGAGCAGTTCTTC. The V call is TRBV5-1, the J call TRBJ2-1, with 7 bases lining up with TRBD2. CDR1 SGHRS and CDR2 YFSETQ come from the germline V gene. Losses at the gene ends were 0 bases for V and 5 bases for J; bases not matched to a gene: 2. The CDR3 is made up of 14 amino acids.